This TCR beta chain was recorded in a study of shared clonotypes between healthy human individuals. Looking at the study overall: The people who gave samples were two women and three men aged 18 to 49.

Clones were read by immunoSEQ multiplex PCR, and TCRdb kept only the in-frame ones, dropping some. The repertoire includes roughly 1 million clones, about 80% of them detected once, and 0.5% to 0.6% sits in the top ten. The germline CDR1 and CDR2 sequences are PRHDT and FYEKMQ (reference sequence). This CDR3 contains 13 residues. V was pared by 3 bases and J by 1 base, with 6 bases between. As concerns this clone: A much bigger clone sits one base away, suggesting this may be a read error. This sample also contains other DNA sequences that code for the same CDR3.

V and J are TRBV13 and TRBJ1-1, with a tentative D call TRBD1 (5 bases). The specimen sequenced was memory CD4+ T cells from PBMCs. Described subset: CD45RA-negative fraction. The receptor was isolated from a man aged 18 to 29 in good health. Some clones in this sample may be carry-over from other donors' samples. The CDR3 nucleotides are TGTGCCAGCAGCTTGCAGGGGAACACTGAAGCTTTCTTT. Translated: CASSLQGNTEAFF.